This T cell receptor beta chain was captured in a study of T cell responses to AZD1222 COVID-19 vaccine. Profiled with immunoSEQ multiplex PCR; TCRdb holds only in-frame clones, not every one. Of roughly 100,000 clones in the sample, 90% to 95% are singletons; the top ten hold less than 55%. The V gene lost 2 bases and the J gene lost 5 bases, with 8 bases spanning the gap. The CDR3 runs to 12 residues. Germline loops: CDR1 SGHNT, CDR2 YYREEE (reference sequence). The origin of this receptor is an adult in good health. V and J are TRBV5-4 and TRBJ2-7; D call uncertain. The sample was peripheral blood, taken on day 0 of AZD1222 vaccination. The CDR3 sequence: CASSFDWDEQYF. The CDR3 DNA is TGTGCCAGCAGCTTCGACTGGGACGAGCAGTACTTC.